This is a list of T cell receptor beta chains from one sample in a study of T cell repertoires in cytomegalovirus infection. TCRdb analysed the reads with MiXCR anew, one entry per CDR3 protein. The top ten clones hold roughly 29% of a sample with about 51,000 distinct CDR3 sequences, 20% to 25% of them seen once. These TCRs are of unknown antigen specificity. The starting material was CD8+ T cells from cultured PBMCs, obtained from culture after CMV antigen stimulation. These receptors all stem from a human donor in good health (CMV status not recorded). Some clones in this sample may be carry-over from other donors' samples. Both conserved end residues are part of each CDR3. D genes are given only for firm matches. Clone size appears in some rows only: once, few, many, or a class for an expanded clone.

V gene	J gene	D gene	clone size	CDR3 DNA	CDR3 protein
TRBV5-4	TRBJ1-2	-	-	TGTGCCAGCAGCTTGGTGTCTGCGACGGCAGTACAGGGCTACACCTTC	CASSLVSATAVQGYTF
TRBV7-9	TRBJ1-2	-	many	TGTGCCAGCAGCTCGGGACACGTCAACTATGGCTACACCTTC	CASSSGHVNYGYTF
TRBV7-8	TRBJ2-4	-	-	TGTGCCAGCAGCTTACCCGTTGCGACTGGGGACATTCAGTACTTC	CASSLPVATGDIQYF
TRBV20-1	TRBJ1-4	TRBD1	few	TGCAGTGCTAGACGCAACAGGGGGCAGGAAAAACTGTTTTTT	CSARRNRGQEKLFF
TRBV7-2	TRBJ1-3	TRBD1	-	TGTGCCAGCAGCAGCGACAGGGGAGTCCACTCTGGAAACACCATATATTTT	CASSSDRGVHSGNTIYF
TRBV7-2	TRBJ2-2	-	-	TGTGCCAGCAGCTTACGCAAGAACACCGGGGAGCTGTTTTTT	CASSLRKNTGELFF
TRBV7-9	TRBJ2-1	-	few	TGTGCCAGCAGCTTAATATACAATGAGCAGTTCTTC	CASSLIYNEQFF
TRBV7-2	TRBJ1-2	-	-	TGTGCCAGCAGCGATAGAGTTCCTGTCTATGGCTACACCTTC	CASSDRVPVYGYTF
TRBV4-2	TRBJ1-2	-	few	TGTGCCAGCAGCCTCAAGGCCTTTGATGGCGGGGGCTACACCTTC	CASSLKAFDGGGYTF
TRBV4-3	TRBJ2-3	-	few	TGCGCCAGCAGCGATCGACTAGTTAATACAGATACGCAGTATTTT	CASSDRLVNTDTQYF
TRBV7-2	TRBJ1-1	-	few	TGTGCCAGCAGCCTACAGAAATACACTGAAGCTTTCTTT	CASSLQKYTEAFF
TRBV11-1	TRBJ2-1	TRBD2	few	TGTGCCAGCAGCTTACCCACGGGGGGGAATGAGCAGTTCTTC	CASSLPTGGNEQFF
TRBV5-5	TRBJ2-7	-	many	TGTGCCAGCAGCCCTACCCCGGACAAGGCGCAGTACTTC	CASSPTPDKAQYF
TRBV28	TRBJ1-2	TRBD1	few	TGTGCCATCCCCGGCGGGACAGAGCTCCAAAGGAGCTATGGCTACACCTTC	CAIPGGTELQRSYGYTF
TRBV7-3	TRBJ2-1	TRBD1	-	TGTGCCAGCAGCATCCACAGGGGGCAGGGTGAGCAGTTCTTC	CASSIHRGQGEQFF
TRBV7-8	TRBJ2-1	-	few	TGTGCCAGCAGCCCTAGGTACTCCCTTGAGCAGTTCTTC	CASSPRYSLEQFF
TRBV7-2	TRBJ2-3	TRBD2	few	TGTGCCAGCAGCTTCACTGAGACTAGCGGGAGTAGGACAGATACGCAGTATTTT	CASSFTETSGSRTDTQYF
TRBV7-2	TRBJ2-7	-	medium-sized	TGTGCCAGCAGCGGTGGACATACCTACGAGCAGTACTTC	CASSGGHTYEQYF
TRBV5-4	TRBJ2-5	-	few	TGTGCCAGCAGCGCAGGGGGGGGGCTAAAAGAGATCCAGTACTTC	CASSAGGGLKEIQYF
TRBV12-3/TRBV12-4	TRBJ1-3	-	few	TGTGCCAGCCGCGCAAAGGGCTCTGGAAACACCATATATTTT	CASRAKGSGNTIYF
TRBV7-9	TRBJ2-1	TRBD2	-	TGTGCCAGCAGCTGCCAGGCTAGCGGGATGGATGAGCAGTTCTTC	CASSCQASGMDEQFF
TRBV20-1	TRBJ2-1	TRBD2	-	TGCAGTGCCGCCGTGACTAGCGGATACAATGAGCAGTTCTTC	CSAAVTSGYNEQFF
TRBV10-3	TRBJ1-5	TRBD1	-	TGTGCCATCAGTGACAGGGGGCCCGAGGCACAACAGCCCCAGCATTTT	CAISDRGPEAQQPQHF
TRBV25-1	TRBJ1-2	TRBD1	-	TGTGCCAGCAGTAAGACCGACAGGGGTTATGGCTACACCTTC	CASSKTDRGYGYTF
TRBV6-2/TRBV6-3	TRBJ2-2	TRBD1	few	TGTGCCAGCAGTTACTCCCCGGGACAGGGGGGAACCGGGGAGCTGTTTTTT	CASSYSPGQGGTGELFF
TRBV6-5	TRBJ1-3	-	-	TGTGCCAGCAGTTCGCCTGGAAACACCATATATTTT	CASSSPGNTIYF
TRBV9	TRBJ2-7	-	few	TGTGCCAGCAGCGTAGGCCCAGCGGAGGACTACGAGCAGTACTTC	CASSVGPAEDYEQYF
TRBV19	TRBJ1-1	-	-	TGTGCCAGTAGTATGGCGATACAGCCGAACACTGAAGCTTTCTTT	CASSMAIQPNTEAFF
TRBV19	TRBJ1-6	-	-	TGTGCCAGTAGTATGGGGGGTGTGAGTTCACCCCTCCACTTT	CASSMGGVSSPLHF
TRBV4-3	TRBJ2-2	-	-	TGCGCCAGCAGCCAAGATTATAATCCAGGGTCCGGGGAGCTGTTTTTT	CASSQDYNPGSGELFF
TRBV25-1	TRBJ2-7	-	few	TGTGCCAGCAGTGACCGACTGATATCCTACGAGCAGTACTTC	CASSDRLISYEQYF
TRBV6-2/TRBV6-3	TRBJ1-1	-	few	TGTGCCAGCAGTTACTCGAACTCAGGGGCCCCTGAAGCTTTCTTT	CASSYSNSGAPEAFF
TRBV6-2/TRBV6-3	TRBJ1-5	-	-	TGTGCCAGCACTCTCGGGACGCCCGAGGGTCAGCCCCAGCATTTT	CASTLGTPEGQPQHF
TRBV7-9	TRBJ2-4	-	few	TGTGCCAGCTCCCCGGCCCCCCTAGCCAAAAACATTCAGTACTTC	CASSPAPLAKNIQYF
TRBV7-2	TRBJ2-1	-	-	TGTGCCAGCAGCTGGACAGACCCTTACAATGAGCAGTTCTTC	CASSWTDPYNEQFF
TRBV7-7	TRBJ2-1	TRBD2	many	TGTGCCAGCAGCTTCAGGGCGGGAGGATATAATGAGCAGTTCTTC	CASSFRAGGYNEQFF
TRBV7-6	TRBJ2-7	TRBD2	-	TGTGCCAGCAGCTCCGGACTAGCGGGAGGTCATGAGCAGTACTTC	CASSSGLAGGHEQYF